Here is one TCR beta chain with its context. CDR3 size: 15 residues. After removal of 3 bases from V and 6 bases from J, the junction contained 8 bases not matched to a gene. The V gene's germline CDR1 is KGHDR and CDR2 SFDVKD. The protocol was immunoSEQ multiplex PCR, while the TCRdb copy is restricted to in-frame clones and leaves out a portion. Altogether roughly 59,000 clones are present, over 75% being singletons, with the ten largest covering 9.7%. The data stem from a study of blood T cell repertoires in COVID-19. In the study overall: The origin of the acute and convalescent COVID-19 samples was the United States, Italy and Spain.

Input material: peripheral blood. The V gene is TRBV24-1, the J gene TRBJ2-3, with 7 bases that match TRBD1. The source is a human donor in a cohort sampled during active COVID-19. CDR3 nucleotide sequence: TGTGCCACCAGTGATCCCCAGGGGGTTGGGGATACGCAGTATTTT. This encodes CATSDPQGVGDTQYF.